These 22 T cell receptor beta chains were all obtained from the same sample, sequenced in a study of CD8+CD57+ T cells in acquired aplastic anemia. Genomic DNA, the template, was used for profiling of the TCR beta VDJ and CDR3. TCRdb re-called the reads with MiXCR, one entry per CDR3 protein. The data contain 150,000 to 200,000 distinct CDR3 sequences, 48% of them singletons. For sequencing, patients were chosen who had shown expansion of CD8+CD57+ cells by flow cytometry. Sequencing used sorted CD4+, CD8+, or CD8+CD57+ T cells (not recorded which) from PBMCs. These receptors all stem from a human donor with aplastic anemia.

This clonotype has at least ten counts. The chain employs TRBV7-2 and TRBJ2-5; D may be TRBD2 (5 bases). CDR1 and CDR2 (germline): SGHTA, FQGNSA. This CDR3 spans 14 amino acids. Deletions cut 3 bases from V and 5 bases from J, with 13 bases between. The CDR3 DNA reads as TGTGCCAGCAGCTTTTGGGAGTACGGGGAGACCCAGTACTTC. Its translation is CASSFWEYGETQYF.

This clonotype was picked up many times. CDR3: CATSRPGQGGETQYF. The CDR3 DNA sequence: TGTGCCACCAGCAGACCTGGACAGGGAGGAGAGACCCAGTACTTC. The chain employs TRBV15 and TRBJ2-5; TRBD1 aligns across 8 bases. CDR1 and CDR2 (germline): LNHNV, YYDKDF (reference sequence). The CDR3 extends over 15 amino acids. V shed 2 bases and J 4 bases; nucleotides not matched to a gene: 6.

The chain couples TRBV9 to TRBJ1-1; D ambiguous. V lost 3 bases, J lost 1 base, and 10 bases lay in between. CDR1 and CDR2 from the germline V gene are SGDLS and YYNGEE. The CDR3 runs to 14 residues. The CDR3, as DNA: TGTGCCAGCAGCGCCCTTCCAGGGAACACTGAAGCTTTCTTT. This codes for CASSALPGNTEAFF. Full variable domain (outside the CDR3, taken from reference TRBV9 and TRBJ1-1): DSGVTQTPKHLITATGQRVTLRCSPRSGDLSVYWYQQSLDQGLQFLIQYYNGEERAKGNILERFSAQQFPDLHSELNLSSLELGDSALYFCASSALPGNTEAFFGQGTRLTVV.

The table lists this clonotype with many counts. The chain recombines TRBV12-3 or TRBV12-4 with TRBJ1-5; unclear D gene. CDR3 length equals 12 residues. V was shortened by 3 bases and J by 4 bases, with 4 bases between the two germline ends. The CDR3 loop is CASSLGNQPQHF. The DNA for the CDR3 is TGTGCCAGCAGTTTGGGGAATCAGCCCCAGCATTTT.

The rearrangement uses TRBV10-1 and TRBJ2-2; D is unresolved. V shed 2 bases and J shed 9 bases, with 4 bases lying between them. Germline V gene data show CDR1 as WNHNN and CDR2 as SYGVQD (reference sequence). The CDR3 spans 11 residues. For the CDR3, the DNA is TGCGCCAGCAGTGAGAATTGGGAGCTGTTTTTT. Encoded protein: CASSENWELFF.

This clonotype was detected once. This chain's CDR3 is CASSALAGGICEQYF. The CDR3 DNA reads as TGCGCCAGCAGCGCCCTAGCGGGAGGGATCTGCGAGCAGTACTTC. This chain links TRBV5-1 with TRBJ2-7; the match to TRBD2 covers 12 bases. The CDR3 loop spans 15 amino acids. V lost 4 bases, J lost 6 bases, and 8 bases stayed unmatched. Germline lookup yields CDR1 SGHRS and CDR2 YFSETQ.

This clonotype was counted many times. The chain combines TRBV7-3 with TRBJ2-3; 8 nucleotides match TRBD2. The CDR3 has 16 amino acids. Per germline, CDR1 SGHTA and CDR2 FQGTGA. V lost 3 bases to trimming and J lost 1 base; unmatched junction nucleotides: 6. For the CDR3, the DNA is TGTGCCAGCAGCTTTTCGGCGGGAGGAGGCACAGATACGCAGTATTTT. Its protein is CASSFSAGGGTDTQYF.

The sample holds one count of this clonotype. The chain links TRBV15 to TRBJ1-2; a weak D match, TRBD1 (5 bases). The germline gives CDR1 LNHNV, CDR2 YYDKDF (reference sequence). The CDR3 runs 13 residues. V lost 4 bases and J lost 2, with 8 bases in between. The CDR3 protein is CATSTGANYGYTF. The DNA for the CDR3 is TGTGCCACCAGCACCGGGGCCAACTATGGCTACACCTTC.

This clonotype was detected many times. This sequence joins TRBV24-1 and TRBJ2-5; D may be TRBD1 or TRBD2 (6 bases each). CDR3 length equals 14 residues. Germline CDR1 KGHDR, CDR2 SFDVKD. CDR3 amino acids: CAGLGGRDQETQYF. CDR3 DNA sequence: TGTGCGGGGCTCGGGGGCCGTGACCAAGAGACCCAGTACTTC.

The chain carries TRBV20-1 and TRBJ1-4, with no clear D. Germline CDR1 reads DFQATT; CDR2 reads SNEGSKA (reference sequence). Trimming removed 5 bases at V and 3 bases at J, with 10 bases between. The length of the CDR3 is 13 residues. CDR3 protein: CSAPDRPNEKLFF. CDR3 DNA: TGCAGTGCTCCCGACCGACCTAATGAAAAACTGTTTTTT.

This clonotype was seen ten or more times. V usage is TRBV9 and J usage is TRBJ2-3; TRBD2 aligns across 9 bases. Germline CDR1 and CDR2: SGDLS and YYNGEE. This CDR3 spans 14 amino acids. V was clipped by 7 bases and J by 1 base; unmatched bases: 4. CDR3 sequence: CASGSGSGTDTQYF. The CDR3 nucleotides read TGTGCCAGCGGTAGCGGGAGCGGCACAGATACGCAGTATTTT.

This clonotype was picked up many times. This chain uses TRBV11-2 with TRBJ2-1; a possible D gene is TRBD1 (5 bases). V dropped 0 bases and J dropped 6 bases, with 15 bases sitting between them. Per the germline V gene, CDR1 is SGHAT and CDR2 is FQNNGV. This CDR3 contains 16 residues. The CDR3 sequence is CASSLDVATGFNEQFF. As DNA, the CDR3 is TGTGCCAGCAGCTTAGATGTTGCTACAGGTTTCAATGAGCAGTTCTTC.

This chain links TRBV20-1 with TRBJ2-3; TRBD2 agrees at 9 bases. This CDR3 spans 14 amino acids. Germline lookup yields CDR1 DFQATT and CDR2 SNEGSKA (reference sequence). V shed 8 bases, J shed 0 bases, and the junction held 6 bases outside the gene matches. The chain's CDR3 is CSLGLAHSTDTQYF. CDR3 bases: TGCAGTTTAGGACTAGCGCACAGCACAGATACGCAGTATTTT.

The chain carries TRBV25-1 and TRBJ2-1, with D perhaps TRBD1 (6 bases). This CDR3 contains 15 residues. Looked up from germline, CDR1 is MGHDK and CDR2 is SYGVNS. V was cut by 6 bases and J by 10 bases, with 22 bases left in between. The CDR3 nucleotides are TGTGCCAGCAGCCCTACAGGGAAGGAAGTAAGGGAGCAGTTCTTC. This gives the protein CASSPTGKEVREQFF.

In this sample, this clonotype turned up many times. The chain links TRBV4-2 to TRBJ1-2, with 10 bases lining up with TRBD1. Germline values: CDR1 LGHNA, CDR2 YNFKEQ. This CDR3 spans 13 amino acids. The junction had 6 bases not matched to a gene; V was cut back by 4 bases and J by 10 bases. The CDR3 bases are TGTGCCAGCAGCCTAGGGACAGGGGAAGCCTACACCTTC. This encodes CASSLGTGEAYTF.

The rearrangement links TRBV15 to TRBJ2-7; maybe TRBD2 (5 bases). The CDR3 is made up of 15 amino acids. Germline loops: CDR1 LNHNV, CDR2 YYDKDF (reference sequence). The V end was cut by 0 bases, the J end by 4 bases, with 13 bases between. As DNA, the CDR3 is TGTGCCACCAGCAGAGAAGTTACTAGTAGTTACGAGCAGTACTTC. It codes for CATSREVTSSYEQYF.

The table lists this clonotype with many counts. The chain couples TRBV7-6 to TRBJ1-6; a possible D gene is TRBD1 (5 bases). This CDR3 contains 16 residues. CDR1 and CDR2 (germline): SGHVS, FNYEAQ. Trimming shortened V by 0 bases and J by 7 bases, and 13 bases separated the two germline ends. The CDR3 nucleotides are TGTGCCAGCAGCTTAGCGTCCCCCGGGGACAATTCACCCCTCCACTTT. Its protein product is CASSLASPGDNSPLHF. The full variable domain, in which reference TRBV7-6 and TRBJ1-6 provide the parts outside the CDR3, is GAGVSQSPRYKVTKRGQDVALRCDPISGHVSLYWYRQALGQGPEFLTYFNYEAQQDKSGLPNDRFSAERPEGSISTLTIQRTEQRDSAMYRCASSLASPGDNSPLHFGNGTRLTVT.

V usage is TRBV20-1 and J usage is TRBJ1-5, with 10 bases aligning to TRBD1. Germline V gives CDR1 DFQATT, CDR2 SNEGSKA (reference sequence). There are 14 residues in the CDR3. The trim removed 1 base at V and 7 bases at J, leaving 4 bases unmatched. CDR3: CSARAGTGAQPQHF. The CDR3 bases are TGCAGTGCTAGAGCCGGGACAGGGGCCCAGCCCCAGCATTTT.

Here the CDR3 DNA reads TGTGCCAGCTCGTGGGGCAACTATGGCTACACCTTC. Its protein product is CASSWGNYGYTF. The chain combines TRBV18 with TRBJ1-2; possibly TRBD1 for D (5 bases). Per germline, CDR1 KGHSH and CDR2 LQKENI. Trimming stripped 6 bases from V and 2 bases from J, with 7 bases between. The CDR3 sequence is 12 residues long.

Only a few counts were recorded for this clonotype. At one end the junction does not follow the germline gene, possibly because of a read error. The CDR3 bases are TGTGCCAGCAGTGCCATGGCGGAAGAAAAACTGTCTTTT. This translates into CASSAMAEEKLSF. The gene calls are TRBV6-1 and TRBJ1-4; D uncertain. The germline V gene has CDR1 MNHNS and CDR2 SASEGT. This CDR3 spans 13 amino acids.

This rearrangement joins TRBV5-1 to TRBJ2-7; 9 nucleotides line up with TRBD1. The germline gives CDR1 SGHRS, CDR2 YFSETQ. The CDR3 loop spans 15 amino acids. The V and J ends lost 5 bases and 3 bases, in that order; junction bases with no gene match: 9. The CDR3: CASRSLGTGNYEQYF. CDR3 DNA sequence: TGCGCCAGCAGGTCCTTAGGGACAGGGAACTACGAGCAGTACTTC.

This chain connects TRBV10-3 to TRBJ2-3; 9 nucleotides agree with TRBD1. CDR3 size: 13 residues. V trimming: 10 bases; J trimming: 0 bases; junction bases outside the gene matches: 2. Germline CDR1 and CDR2: ENHRY and SYGVKD. The CDR3 coding sequence is TGTGCCAGCACAGGGGGCAGCACAGATACGCAGTATTTT. Translation gives CASTGGSTDTQYF.